This TCR beta chain was retrieved from a study of T cells in localized non-small cell lung cancer. Trimming removed 3 bases from V and 1 base from J; junction bases left unmatched: 5. Germline V gene data show CDR1 as MGHDK and CDR2 as SYGVNS. The CDR3 covers 15 residues. About this clone itself: Antigen unknown.

The study's findings and limits: Elevated circulating T cell density in blood was associated with longer overall survival. Adjacent lung held a median roughly 56 of the top 100 tumor clones. There was higher T cell clonality in uninvolved adjacent lung than in tumor, and it was highest there. Heterogeneity remains possible, as sequencing covered one tumor region only.

The repertoire was sequenced with immunoSEQ multiplex PCR; TCRdb's copy has only in-frame clones and lacks some. This table has around 26,000 clones, approximately 90% appearing once. Here the sequenced sample was peripheral blood, taken before any cancer treatment. This TCR was sampled from a female donor at least 60 years old with stage II squamous cell lung carcinoma. The chain combines TRBV25-1 with TRBJ1-1, with 7 bases matching TRBD1. This chain's CDR3 is CASSDDRAENTEAFF. The CDR3 nucleotides are TGTGCCAGCAGTGATGACAGGGCCGAGAACACTGAAGCTTTCTTT.